Reported below is one T cell receptor (beta chain). The target antigen is unknown. The source of the sample is a study of a mutant IDH1 vaccine in newly diagnosed glioma. Study at large: The patients received vaccinations eight times, in weeks 1, 3, 5, 7, 11, 15, 19 and 23. The study, taken as a whole, reports: Pseudoprogression apparently tracked independently of changes in top peripheral T cell clonotypes.

The time point was: week 23, last vaccination. Every vaccination contained 300 ug of the mutant IDH1 20-mer peptide and was paired with topical imiquimod. TCRdb's table, derived via immunoSEQ multiplex PCR, lists solely in-frame clones and lacks some. The top ten hold 3.5% to 4.5% of the sample, which has about 65,000 clones, about 88% seen once. Unmatched junction bases numbered 4, after V lost 4 bases and J lost 3 bases. CDR3 size: 14 residues. Germline-derived CDR1 and CDR2 are SGHRS and YFSETQ. Specimen: PBMCs, collected from a glioma patient whose treatment included an IDH1 peptide vaccine. The TCR originated in a man younger than 40 with glioma. V usage is TRBV5-1 and J usage is TRBJ2-7; 10 bases map to TRBD2. The CDR3 bases are TGCGCCAGCAGCGTTAGCGGGGGGAACTACGAGCAGTACTTC. As protein: CASSVSGGNYEQYF.